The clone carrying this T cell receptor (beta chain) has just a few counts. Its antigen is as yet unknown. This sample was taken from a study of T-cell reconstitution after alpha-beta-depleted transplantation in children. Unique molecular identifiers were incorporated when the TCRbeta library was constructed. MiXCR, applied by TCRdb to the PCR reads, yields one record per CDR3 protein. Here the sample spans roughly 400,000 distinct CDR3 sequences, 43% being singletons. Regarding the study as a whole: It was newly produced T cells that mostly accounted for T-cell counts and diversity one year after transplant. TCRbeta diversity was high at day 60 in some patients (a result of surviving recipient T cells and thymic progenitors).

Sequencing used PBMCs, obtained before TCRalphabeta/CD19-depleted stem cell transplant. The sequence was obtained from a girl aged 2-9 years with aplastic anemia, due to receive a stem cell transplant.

CDR3: CASSLVSGERSQETQYF. In DNA form, the CDR3 reads TGTGCCAGCAGCTTAGTATCAGGGGAGCGTTCCCAAGAGACCCAGTACTTC. This chain uses TRBV7-6 with TRBJ2-5, with D possibly being TRBD1 (6 bases). CDR1 is SGHVS and CDR2 is FNYEAQ in the germline V gene. This CDR3 spans 17 amino acids. V lost 1 base to trimming and J lost 1 base, with 16 bases between them.